Listed here are 8 T cell receptor beta chains from one sample, sequenced in a study of blood T cell repertoires in COVID-19. This table comes from immunoSEQ multiplex PCR, and its TCRdb copy is limited to in-frame clones, with some not included. The sample lists tens of thousands of clones; about 84% were seen once. The sample comprised peripheral blood. The receptors stem from a woman aged 80 or over with acute or convalescent COVID-19.

This clone was observed once. The chain is built from TRBV3-1 (or the pseudogene TRBV3-2) and TRBJ2-1; 10 nucleotides agree with TRBD2. With V trimmed by 5 bases and J by 3 bases, 1 base remained unmatched. Germline V lookup: CDR1 LGHDT, CDR2 YNNKEL (reference sequence). The CDR3 is 14 residues long. The CDR3 DNA sequence: TGTGCCAGCAGCACTAGCGGGGACTACAATGAGCAGTTCTTC. Translated: CASSTSGDYNEQFF.

This sequence joins TRBV4-1 and TRBJ2-1; D is unresolved. V lost 0 bases and J 0 bases, leaving 9 bases between the germline ends. CDR3 length: 16 amino acids. Germline lookup yields CDR1 MGHRA and CDR2 YSYEKL. The CDR3 region has the DNA TGCGCCAGCAGCCAAGATCTCAGTTTCTCCTACAATGAGCAGTTCTTC. Its translation is CASSQDLSFSYNEQFF.

V gene TRBV28 combines with J gene TRBJ1-2, with TRBD1 identical over 9 bases. V lost 3 bases and J lost 3; bases outside the gene matches: 11. The CDR3 totals 17 residues. Germline V CDR1 and CDR2: MDHEN, SYDVKM. As DNA, the CDR3 is TGTGCCAGCAGTTTGATGACAGGGGGACCTGGGCACTATGGCTACACCTTC. Translation: CASSLMTGGPGHYGYTF.

As to this clone: The junction departs from germline at one end; a sequencing error may be responsible. This chain uses TRBV2 with TRBJ2-7, with D uncertain. The CDR3 has 11 residues. Germline CDR1 and CDR2: SNHLY and FYNNEI. CDR3 protein: CASRVHRLESF. DNA for the CDR3: TGTGCCAGCAGGGTACATCGCCTTGAAAGCTTC.

The sample holds one count of this clone. The V and J genes are TRBV2 and TRBJ2-5, with 9 bases aligning to TRBD1. The CDR3 covers 17 residues. Losses at the gene ends were 2 bases for V and 2 bases for J; bases not matched to a gene: 9. In germline, CDR1 is SNHLY, CDR2 FYNNEI. The DNA of the CDR3 is TGTGCCAGCAGTGAAACTCCCCCCGGGACAGGGCAAGAGACCCAGTACTTC. It yields the protein CASSETPPGTGQETQYF. The whole variable domain, filled in from reference TRBV2 and TRBJ2-5, reads EPEVTQTPSHQVTQMGQEVILRCVPISNHLYFYWYRQILGQKVEFLVSFYNNEISEKSEIFDDQFSVERPDGSNFTLKIRSTKLEDSAMYFCASSETPPGTGQETQYFGPGTRLLVL.

The CDR3 loop is CASSYPRTDSGNTIYF. The CDR3 DNA follows: TGTGCCAGCAGTTACCCCAGGACAGACTCTGGAAACACCATATATTTT. The J gene is TRBJ1-3, the V gene TRBV6-5; possible D gene TRBD1, 6 bases. The length of the CDR3 is 16 residues. Trimming shortened V by 2 bases and J by 0 bases, and 11 bases separated the two germline ends. Germline V gene data show CDR1 as MNHEY and CDR2 as SVGAGI.

The chain has TRBV7-2 and TRBJ2-1; 8 positions agree with TRBD2. With V trimmed by 3 bases and J by 3 bases, 4 bases remained unmatched. Germline assignment: CDR1 SGHTA and CDR2 FQGNSA. The CDR3 consists of 15 residues. The CDR3 sequence is CASSLAGGFYNEQFF. The DNA for the CDR3 is TGTGCCAGCAGCTTGGCGGGGGGCTTCTACAATGAGCAGTTCTTC. Using reference TRBV7-2 and TRBJ2-1 for the parts outside the CDR3, the full variable domain is GAGVSQSPSNKVTEKGKDVELRCDPISGHTALYWYRQSLGQGLEFLIYFQGNSAPDKSGLPSDRFSAERTGGSVSTLTIQRTQQEDSAVYLCASSLAGGFYNEQFFGPGTRLTVL.

The V and J genes are TRBV6-4 and TRBJ1-2; D gene uncertain. V was clipped by 0 bases and J by 4 bases, with 9 bases between them. The CDR3 sequence is 14 residues long. Germline assignment: CDR1 MRHNA and CDR2 SNTAGT. Written as DNA, the CDR3 is TGTGCCAGCAGTGACTCCTACAGTATCTATGGCTACACCTTC. It is translated as CASSDSYSIYGYTF.